The 3 T cell receptor beta chains reported below all come from one sample, sequenced in a study of blood T cell repertoires in COVID-19. TCRdb's table, derived via immunoSEQ multiplex PCR, lists solely in-frame clones and lacks some. The profile shows fewer than 50,000 clones, about four fifths of them singletons. The sample was peripheral blood. These receptors were collected from a man aged 40-50 years with active or convalescent COVID-19.

V is TRBV3-1 (or the pseudogene TRBV3-2) and J is TRBJ2-5; TRBD1 matches 9 bases. V lost 2 bases, J lost 5 bases, and 6 bases stayed unmatched. The length of the CDR3 is 15 residues. Per germline, CDR1 LGHDT and CDR2 YNNKEL (reference sequence). In DNA form, the CDR3 reads TGTGCCAGCAGCCAACTCGGACAGGGGAGTGAGACCCAGTACTTC. Residues: CASSQLGQGSETQYF.

V and J are TRBV6-2 or TRBV6-3 and TRBJ1-5, with D perhaps matching TRBD1 (5 bases). Trimming took off 8 bases at V and 5 bases at J, with 22 bases between the two ends. This CDR3 is 16 amino acids long. The germline V gene has CDR1 MNHEY and CDR2 SVGEGT. The CDR3 nucleotides are TGTGCCAGCCGTTCAGGGACTTTCAGGGCCGATCAGCCCCAGCATTTT. This sequence encodes CASRSGTFRADQPQHF.

The rearrangement joins TRBV5-4 to TRBJ2-1; D remains unclear. The germline V and J ends were trimmed by 4 bases and 8 bases, with 10 bases remaining between them. This CDR3 contains 12 residues. The germline V gene encodes CDR1 SGHNT and CDR2 YYREEE (reference sequence). DNA of the CDR3: TGTGCCAGCAGCGCCGTGGGCGATGAGCAGTTCTTC. Its protein product is CASSAVGDEQFF.